The 13 T cell receptor beta chains below all came from one sample that was sequenced in a study of blood T cell repertoires in COVID-19. Measured with immunoSEQ multiplex PCR; TCRdb has only the in-frame clones, and not every one. The sample holds some 130,000 clones, less than 90% seen once. The sample taken for sequencing was peripheral blood. The receptors here all came from a woman aged 30 to 39 who had recovered from COVID-19.

This clone was seen just once. The V gene is TRBV11-2, the J gene TRBJ1-4; D ambiguous. This CDR3 comprises 13 residues. V lost 2 bases to trimming and J lost 8 bases, with 9 bases between them. Germline V gives CDR1 SGHAT, CDR2 FQNNGV. In DNA, the CDR3 is TGTGCCAGCAGCTTATGGAGTGGGGAAAAACTGTTTTTT. The encoded protein is CASSLWSGEKLFF.

The J gene is TRBJ1-6, the V gene TRBV19; no firm D call. CDR1 is LNHDA, CDR2 SQIVND, per germline (reference sequence). The CDR3 has 14 amino acids. Trimming removed 3 bases at V and 8 bases at J, with 11 bases between. As DNA, the CDR3 is TGTGCCAGTAGTATCTGGGCTACGGATTCACCCCTCCACTTT. This sequence encodes CASSIWATDSPLHF.

This clone has a single count. The rearrangement uses TRBV5-1 and TRBJ1-2; no firm D call. The V end lost 5 bases, the J end lost 4 bases, and 12 bases lay between the germline ends. The CDR3 has 13 residues. Germline CDR1 is SGHRS and CDR2 is YFSETQ. CDR3: CASRPTETYGYTF. DNA for the CDR3: TGCGCCAGCAGACCTACGGAGACCTATGGCTACACCTTC.

The chain carries TRBV7-9 and TRBJ2-1; 15 bases are shared with TRBD2. V lost 10 bases, J lost 0 bases, and 10 bases stayed unmatched. CDR1 is SEHNR and CDR2 is FQNEAQ in the germline V gene (reference sequence). The CDR3 has 18 amino acids. CDR3 sequence: CATPRTSGRAGSYNEQFF. The CDR3, as DNA: TGTGCCACACCTCGGACTAGCGGGAGGGCCGGCTCCTACAATGAGCAGTTCTTC.

The chain carries TRBV5-8 and TRBJ2-2; TRBD2 agrees at 9 bases. Germline-derived CDR1 and CDR2 are SGHTS and YDEGEE. J gave up 4 bases and V 0 bases, and 4 bases lay outside the gene matches. The CDR3 runs to 16 residues. This chain's CDR3 is CASSLVVAGVTGELFF. The DNA for the CDR3 is TGTGCCAGCAGCTTGGTGGTAGCGGGAGTCACCGGGGAGCTGTTTTTT.

This chain joins TRBV5-1 and TRBJ2-7; 12 positions match TRBD2. Losses at the gene ends were 0 bases for V and 0 bases for J; bases not matched to a gene: 4. Germline-derived CDR1 and CDR2 are SGHRS and YFSETQ. This CDR3 spans 17 amino acids. CDR3: CASSLGLAGVYSYEQYF. DNA for the CDR3: TGCGCCAGCAGCTTGGGACTAGCGGGGGTTTACTCCTACGAGCAGTACTTC.

The chain couples TRBV4-1 to TRBJ1-2, with a weak D call TRBD1 (5 bases). CDR3 length equals 15 residues. V dropped 0 bases and J dropped 3 bases, with 11 bases sitting between them. Germline V CDR1 and CDR2: MGHRA, YSYEKL. The CDR3 bases are TGCGCCAGCAGCCAAGAAAATCCAGGGTACTATGGCTACACCTTC. It specifies CASSQENPGYYGYTF.

This clone has only a few counts. The V call is TRBV7-8, the J call TRBJ1-3; D perhaps matches TRBD1 (6 bases). Trimming removed 1 base at V and 6 bases at J, with 10 bases between. From germline, CDR1 is SGHVS and CDR2 FQNEAQ. The CDR3 is made up of 14 amino acids. The DNA for the CDR3 is TGTGCCAGCAGCTTAGACAGGGATAAAAACACCATATATTTT. Translated, it gives CASSLDRDKNTIYF.

The chain employs TRBV5-1 and TRBJ1-3, with unresolved D. There are 15 residues in the CDR3. Germline-derived CDR1 and CDR2 are SGHRS and YFSETQ. V lost 0 bases, J lost 8 bases, and 15 bases lay in between. The chain's CDR3 is CASSLADTGGDTIYF. DNA for the CDR3: TGCGCCAGCAGCTTGGCAGATACCGGAGGAGACACCATATATTTT. Using reference TRBV5-1 and TRBJ1-3 for the parts outside the CDR3, the full variable domain is KAGVTQTPRYLIKTRGQQVTLSCSPISGHRSVSWYQQTPGQGLQFLFEYFSETQRNKGNFPGRFSGRQFSNSRSEMNVSTLELGDSALYLCASSLADTGGDTIYFGEGSWLTVV.

The chain joins TRBV2 to TRBJ1-2; D is unresolved. V gave up 7 bases and J gave up 4 bases, with 13 bases separating them. Germline V gene lookup returns CDR1 SNHLY and CDR2 FYNNEI. This CDR3 has 13 amino acids. The CDR3 nucleotides read TGTGCCAGCATGCTGGAGGGAATCTATGGCTACACCTTC. As protein: CASMLEGIYGYTF.

This chain uses TRBV15 with TRBJ2-1; D is unresolved. CDR1 and CDR2 from the germline V gene are LNHNV and YYDKDF (reference sequence). CDR3 length: 15 residues. With 1 base removed from V and 10 bases from J, the gap between germline ends came to 17 bases. For the CDR3, the DNA is TGTGCCACCAGCAGAGTCGACGCTAGTTACCTCGAGCAGTTCTTC. Translating it yields CATSRVDASYLEQFF.

V gene TRBV5-1 combines with J gene TRBJ2-2; D gene uncertain. CDR3 length equals 14 residues. Trimming removed 2 bases at V and 0 bases at J, with 5 bases between. CDR1 is SGHRS and CDR2 is YFSETQ in the germline V gene. The CDR3 DNA sequence: TGCGCCAGCAGCTTTTCAGCGAACACCGGGGAGCTGTTTTTT. This translates into CASSFSANTGELFF.

This chain links TRBV10-2 with TRBJ1-5, with 9 bases lining up with TRBD1. Trimming cost V 4 bases and J 4 bases; bases outside gene matches: 2. The CDR3 is 14 residues long. Germline values: CDR1 WSHSY, CDR2 SAAADI. CDR3 in DNA: TGCGCCAGCAGTGGGACAGGGGCTAATCAGCCCCAGCATTTT. It is translated as CASSGTGANQPQHF.